A single sample is the source of the 26 T cell receptor beta chains below, sequenced in a study of T cell repertoires in cytomegalovirus infection. TCRdb used MiXCR to reprocess the reads, holding one entry per CDR3 protein. The sample contains approximately 100,000 distinct CDR3 sequences, over 40% of which appear only once. Antigens for these TCRs are unknown. Sample: CD8+ T cells from cultured PBMCs, taken from culture after CMV antigen stimulation. These receptors all stem from a human donor in good health (CMV status not recorded). Some clones in this sample may be carry-over from other donors' samples.

The genes are TRBV7-3 and TRBJ1-5; 8 bases are shared with TRBD1. Germline CDR1 reads SGHTA; CDR2 reads FQGTGA. V shed 8 bases, J shed 7 bases, and the junction held 13 bases outside the gene matches. This CDR3 is built from 15 residues. CDR3 nucleotides: TGTGCCAGCGCCCTGGCGAGACAGGGGTTCCAGCCCCAGCATTTT. Translated, it gives CASALARQGFQPQHF.

The genes are TRBV12-3 or TRBV12-4 and TRBJ2-3, with unresolved D. The V and J ends lost 6 bases and 4 bases respectively, with 11 bases between them. This CDR3 has 13 residues. CDR3 sequence reads: CASSPPGADTQYF. In DNA, the CDR3 is TGTGCCAGCAGCCCTCCGGGTGCAGATACGCAGTATTTT.

This chain joins TRBV12-3 or TRBV12-4 and TRBJ2-5, with D hard to call. V was trimmed by 6 bases and J by 1 base, leaving 6 bases between them. The CDR3 loop spans 12 amino acids. CDR3 sequence reads: CASRSFQETQYF. CDR3 nucleotides: TGTGCCAGCAGGAGTTTCCAAGAGACCCAGTACTTC.

The chain carries TRBV7-9 and TRBJ1-2, with 7 positions matching TRBD1. CDR3 size: 19 residues. Trimming took 2 bases from V and 0 from J; bases not matched to a gene: 15. Germline V lookup: CDR1 SEHNR, CDR2 FQNEAQ (reference sequence). The CDR3 DNA follows: TGTGCCAGCAGCTTAACCATGGGGGACAGTTCCTTAGCTAACTATGGCTACACCTTC. This sequence encodes CASSLTMGDSSLANYGYTF. Based on the CDR3 plus reference TRBV7-9 and TRBJ1-2, the full variable domain is DTGVSQNPRHKITKRGQNVTFRCDPISEHNRLYWYRQTLGQGPEFLTYFQNEAQLEKSRLLSDRFSAERPKGSFSTLEIQRTEQGDSAMYLCASSLTMGDSSLANYGYTFGSGTRLTVV.

The chain combines TRBV28 with TRBJ1-3, with D possibly matching TRBD1 (6 bases). Trimming cost V 7 bases and J 4 bases, with 17 bases left between them. This CDR3 has 15 amino acids. The germline V gene has CDR1 MDHEN and CDR2 SYDVKM. CDR3: CASNFGQGPGNTIYF. DNA of the CDR3: TGTGCCAGCAACTTCGGGCAGGGGCCAGGAAACACCATATATTTT.

The sample holds one count of this clonotype. This rearrangement joins TRBV20-1 to TRBJ2-3; 12 positions match TRBD2. The V gene end was trimmed by 4 bases and the J gene end by 0 bases; junction bases not matched to a gene: 11. This CDR3 is built from 18 residues. CDR1 and CDR2 (germline): DFQATT, SNEGSKA (reference sequence). The CDR3 sequence is CSATPPPGLAGSTDTQYF. Here the CDR3 DNA reads TGCAGTGCTACACCCCCTCCCGGACTAGCGGGGAGCACAGATACGCAGTATTTT.

This chain joins TRBV27 and TRBJ1-2; D unresolved. V gave up 5 bases and J gave up 4 bases, with 11 bases separating them. The CDR3 is 13 amino acids. Germline V lookup: CDR1 MNHEY, CDR2 SMNVEV (reference sequence). CDR3 coding DNA: TGTGCCAGCAGTCCCACAGAGAGCTATGGCTACACCTTC. Amino acid sequence: CASSPTESYGYTF.

The V and J genes are TRBV12-3 or TRBV12-4 and TRBJ2-1, with 14 bases fitting TRBD2. The V and J ends lost 6 bases and 6 bases, in that order; junction bases with no gene match: 1. The CDR3 has 14 residues. CDR3 region: CASRGTSGGNEQFF. In nucleotides, the CDR3 is TGTGCCAGCAGGGGGACTAGCGGGGGCAATGAGCAGTTCTTC.

This chain connects TRBV7-9 to TRBJ1-6; 7 nucleotides align to TRBD1. Per the germline V gene, CDR1 is SEHNR and CDR2 is FQNEAQ (reference sequence). The CDR3 has 15 amino acids. With V trimmed by 2 bases and J by 7 bases, 5 bases remained unmatched. CDR3 coding DNA: TGTGCCAGCAGCTTATATACAGGGGAGAATTCACCCCTCCACTTT. Protein sequence: CASSLYTGENSPLHF.

V and J are TRBV11-3 and TRBJ2-5; a possible D gene is TRBD2 (5 bases). V lost 5 bases and J 1 base, leaving 8 bases between the germline ends. Germline V CDR1 and CDR2: SGHNT, YENEEA. The CDR3 has 13 residues. The CDR3 region has the DNA TGTGCCAGCAGCCGACGGGGCCAAGAGACCCAGTACTTC. Translation: CASSRRGQETQYF.

This sequence joins TRBV2 and TRBJ1-4, with a tentative D call TRBD1 (5 bases). CDR1 is SNHLY and CDR2 is FYNNEI in the germline V gene. V was pared by 10 bases and J by 7 bases, with 16 bases between. This CDR3 is 13 amino acids long. DNA of the CDR3: TGTGCCAACAGCCGGGGCCGGGGTGAAAAACTGTTTTTT. This sequence encodes CANSRGRGEKLFF. The full variable domain, in which reference TRBV2 and TRBJ1-4 provide the parts outside the CDR3, is EPEVTQTPSHQVTQMGQEVILRCVPISNHLYFYWYRQILGQKVEFLVSFYNNEISEKSEIFDDQFSVERPDGSNFTLKIRSTKLEDSAMYFCANSRGRGEKLFFGSGTQLSVL.

This clonotype was counted only a few times. The chain is built from TRBV4-1 and TRBJ2-7; possible D gene TRBD1, 6 bases. The germline V gene encodes CDR1 MGHRA and CDR2 YSYEKL. The CDR3 is 15 residues long. Deletions cut 1 base from V and 0 bases from J, with 10 bases between. The CDR3: CASSQGQATSYEQYF. In nucleotides, the CDR3 is TGCGCCAGCAGCCAAGGACAGGCCACCTCCTACGAGCAGTACTTC.

This clonotype was picked up one time. This rearrangement joins TRBV7-9 to TRBJ2-7; 12 bases are a match to TRBD2. Unmatched junction bases numbered 2, after V lost 1 base and J lost 1 base. The CDR3 has 16 residues. Per germline, CDR1 SEHNR and CDR2 FQNEAQ (reference sequence). CDR3 nucleotide sequence: TGTGCCAGCAGCTTAGGACTAGCGGGGGAGTCCTACGAGCAGTACTTC. Its translation: CASSLGLAGESYEQYF.

The chain carries TRBV11-2 and TRBJ2-7, with 8 nucleotides matching TRBD2. V dropped 2 bases and J dropped 3; count of bases not matched to a gene: 9. The germline gives CDR1 SGHAT, CDR2 FQNNGV. The CDR3 consists of 16 residues. CDR3 sequence: CASSLIPAGGDYEQYF. DNA for the CDR3: TGTGCCAGCAGCTTAATACCCGCGGGGGGAGACTACGAGCAGTACTTC.

Many counts were recorded for this clonotype. The CDR3 DNA sequence: TGTGCCAGCTCACCGCTCGGGATTGGGGCCAACGTCCTGACTTTC. Its protein is CASSPLGIGANVLTF. The chain uses TRBV18 and TRBJ2-6, with D possibly matching TRBD2 (5 bases). CDR3 length equals 15 residues. Germline V CDR1 and CDR2: KGHSH, LQKENI. Between the trimmed V and J ends, which lost 3 bases and 3 bases, there was a span of 9 bases.

This clonotype has only a few counts. The chain has TRBV12-3 or TRBV12-4 and TRBJ2-1, with D maybe TRBD1 (6 bases). Trimming removed 1 base at V and 2 bases at J, with 9 bases between. This CDR3 region has 15 residues. DNA of the CDR3: TGTGCCAGCAGTTTAGAGCAGGGGCCCTACAATGAGCAGTTCTTC. Encoded protein: CASSLEQGPYNEQFF.

The chain uses TRBV29-1 and TRBJ1-2; D is unresolved. CDR3 length equals 12 residues. V lost 7 bases and J 2 bases, leaving 11 bases between the germline ends. The V gene's germline CDR1 is SQVTM and CDR2 ANQGSEA. CDR3 residues: CSAEGTNYGYTF. The CDR3 DNA is TGCAGCGCCGAGGGAACAAACTATGGCTACACCTTC.

The chain links TRBV27 to TRBJ1-2, with a tentative D call TRBD1 (6 bases). The CDR3 covers 14 residues. Germline V gene sequence: CDR1 MNHEY, CDR2 SMNVEV (reference sequence). V shed 0 bases and J shed 6 bases, with 11 bases lying between them. CDR3 amino acids: CASSLSAGVDGYTF. The CDR3 DNA reads as TGTGCCAGCAGTTTATCGGCAGGGGTAGATGGCTACACCTTC.

This sequence joins TRBV11-2 and TRBJ2-1; D is uncertain. Trimming stripped 8 bases from V and 2 bases from J, with 10 bases between. This CDR3 is 13 amino acids long. CDR1 is SGHAT, CDR2 FQNNGV, per germline. The CDR3 nucleotides read TGTGCCAGCGTCTATCCCGCCTACAATGAGCAGTTCTTC. It specifies CASVYPAYNEQFF.

This clonotype was found a few times. The gene calls are TRBV19 and TRBJ2-2, with a tentative D call TRBD2 (6 bases). Trimming shortened V by 5 bases and J by 5 bases, and 18 bases separated the two germline ends. There are 16 residues in the CDR3. CDR1 is LNHDA and CDR2 is SQIVND in the germline V gene (reference sequence). CDR3 residues: CASSRIRGVGTGELFF. CDR3 in DNA: TGTGCCAGTAGTCGCATCCGCGGGGTAGGGACCGGGGAGCTGTTTTTT.

The gene calls are TRBV19 and TRBJ1-1; 8 bases are shared with TRBD1. This CDR3 contains 14 residues. The germline V gene has CDR1 LNHDA and CDR2 SQIVND (reference sequence). V lost 6 bases and J lost 4; bases outside the gene matches: 7. Here the CDR3 DNA reads TGTGCCAGTAGCGTACAGGGGGGTGTCACTGAAGCTTTCTTT. Translating it yields CASSVQGGVTEAFF.

This chain joins TRBV7-3 and TRBJ2-2; 8 bases line up with TRBD2. CDR3 size: 15 residues. Trimming cost V 7 bases and J 0 bases; bases outside gene matches: 4. Per germline, CDR1 SGHTA and CDR2 FQGTGA. CDR3 in DNA: TGTGCCAGCAAAATAGCGGGGTCGAACACCGGGGAGCTGTTTTTT. It translates to CASKIAGSNTGELFF.

The chain carries TRBV12-3 or TRBV12-4 and TRBJ2-2; 7 bases agree with TRBD2. V was pared by 3 bases and J by 7 bases, with 2 bases of the junction left unmatched. CDR3 length equals 13 residues. The CDR3 region is CASSFPGGGELFF. DNA of the CDR3: TGTGCCAGCAGTTTCCCGGGGGGCGGGGAGCTGTTTTTT.

The chain couples TRBV28 to TRBJ2-1; 14 bases align to TRBD2. After removal of 5 bases from V and 12 bases from J, the junction contained 9 bases not matched to a gene. From germline, CDR1 is MDHEN and CDR2 SYDVKM. The CDR3 consists of 15 residues. This CDR3 reads CASSPTSGGAQGQFF. CDR3 nucleotides: TGTGCCAGCAGTCCGACTAGCGGGGGGGCCCAAGGGCAGTTCTTC. Combining the CDR3 with reference TRBV28 and TRBJ2-1 gives the whole variable domain DVKVTQSSRYLVKRTGEKVFLECVQDMDHENMFWYRQDPGLGLRLIYFSYDVKMKEKGDIPEGYSVSREKKERFSLILESASTNQTSMYLCASSPTSGGAQGQFFGPGTRLTVL.

The table lists this clonotype with a count of one. The chain employs TRBV19 and TRBJ1-1, with D uncertain. Per the germline V gene, CDR1 is LNHDA and CDR2 is SQIVND (reference sequence). The CDR3 has 12 residues. With 9 bases removed from V and 4 bases from J, the gap between germline ends came to 12 bases. CDR3 nucleotide sequence: TGTGCCAGCGGGGAACCGGGCACTGAAGCTTTCTTT. It codes for CASGEPGTEAFF.

This chain uses TRBV6-1 with TRBJ1-5, with D unclear. The ends were cut back, 2 bases at V and 6 bases at J, with 8 bases in the middle. The CDR3 loop spans 13 amino acids. From germline, CDR1 is MNHNS and CDR2 SASEGT. The CDR3 region is CASSELVGQPQHF. The CDR3 DNA is TGTGCCAGCAGTGAATTGGTGGGTCAGCCCCAGCATTTT.